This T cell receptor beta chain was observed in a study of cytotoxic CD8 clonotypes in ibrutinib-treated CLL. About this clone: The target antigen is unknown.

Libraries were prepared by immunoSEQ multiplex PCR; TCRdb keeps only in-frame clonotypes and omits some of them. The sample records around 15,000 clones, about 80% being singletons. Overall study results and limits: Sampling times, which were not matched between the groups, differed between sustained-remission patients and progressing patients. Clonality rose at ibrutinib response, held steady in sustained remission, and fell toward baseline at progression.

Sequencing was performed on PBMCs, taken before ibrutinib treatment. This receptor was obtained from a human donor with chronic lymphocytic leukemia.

CDR3 amino acids: CASSPRSSGTGHEQFF. The CDR3 nucleotides read TGTGCCAGCTCACCTAGGTCTAGCGGGACGGGGCATGAGCAGTTCTTC. The genes are TRBV18 and TRBJ2-1; 9 bases map to TRBD2. This CDR3 has 16 residues. CDR1 and CDR2 (germline): KGHSH, LQKENI. V shed 3 bases and J 8 bases; nucleotides not matched to a gene: 11.